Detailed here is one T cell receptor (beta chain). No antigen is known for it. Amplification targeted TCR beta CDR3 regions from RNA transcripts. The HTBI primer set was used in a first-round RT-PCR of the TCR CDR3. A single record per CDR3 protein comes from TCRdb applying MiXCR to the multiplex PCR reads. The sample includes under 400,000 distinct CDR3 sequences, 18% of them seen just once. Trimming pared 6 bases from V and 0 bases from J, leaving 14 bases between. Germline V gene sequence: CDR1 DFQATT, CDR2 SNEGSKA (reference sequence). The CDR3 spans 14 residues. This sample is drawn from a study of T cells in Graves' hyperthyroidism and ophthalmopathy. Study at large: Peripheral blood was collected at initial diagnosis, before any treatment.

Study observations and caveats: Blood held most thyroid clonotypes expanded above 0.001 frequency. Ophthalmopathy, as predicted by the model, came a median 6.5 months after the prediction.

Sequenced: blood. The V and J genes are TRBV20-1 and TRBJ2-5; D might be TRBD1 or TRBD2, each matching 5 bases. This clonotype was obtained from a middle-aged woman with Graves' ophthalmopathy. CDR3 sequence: CSARGGSYQETQYF. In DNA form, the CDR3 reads TGCAGTGCGAGGGGCGGCTCTTACCAAGAGACCCAGTACTTC.